This T cell receptor (beta chain) originates from a study of cytomegalovirus exposure and HLA in healthy donors. Study results and caveats: Association with HLA alleles at 0.05 false discovery rate was found for 15,000 to 20,000 TCR beta sequences in a later analysis.

With 60 Vbeta and 13 Jbeta primers, the PCR was carried out. Method: immunoSEQ multiplex PCR; TCRdb's copy keeps in-frame clones and lacks some. The sample includes about 200,000 clones, roughly four fifths seen only once; the top ten take 1.5% to 2%. As to this clone: The target antigen is unknown.

CDR1 is SGHRS and CDR2 is YFSETQ in the germline V gene. V gave up 2 bases and J gave up 2 bases; unmatched junction bases: 3. This CDR3 has 15 amino acids. The rearrangement links TRBV5-1 to TRBJ2-7, with 11 nucleotides matching TRBD1. Sequencing was done on a sample of PBMCs. The TCR sequence derives from a man aged 18-30 years in good health and CMV-seronegative. The CDR3 protein is CASSFRDRGAYEQYF. The DNA of the CDR3 is TGCGCCAGCAGCTTTCGGGACAGGGGGGCCTACGAGCAGTACTTC. Variable domain in full (rest from reference TRBV5-1 and TRBJ2-7): KAGVTQTPRYLIKTRGQQVTLSCSPISGHRSVSWYQQTPGQGLQFLFEYFSETQRNKGNFPGRFSGRQFSNSRSEMNVSTLELGDSALYLCASSFRDRGAYEQYFGPGTRLTVT.